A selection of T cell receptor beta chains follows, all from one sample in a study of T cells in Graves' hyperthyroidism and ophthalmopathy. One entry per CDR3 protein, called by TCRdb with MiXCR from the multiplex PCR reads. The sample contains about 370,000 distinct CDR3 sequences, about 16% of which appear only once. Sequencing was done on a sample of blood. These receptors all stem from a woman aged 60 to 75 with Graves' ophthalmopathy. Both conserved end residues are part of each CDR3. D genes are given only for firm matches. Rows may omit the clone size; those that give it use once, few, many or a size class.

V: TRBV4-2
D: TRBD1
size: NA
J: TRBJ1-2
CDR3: CASSQDGTGRGYTF
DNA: TGTGCCAGCAGCCAAGATGGGACAGGGCGGGGCTACACCTTC

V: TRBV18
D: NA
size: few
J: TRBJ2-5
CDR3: CASSSEPPQGSQETQYF
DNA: TGTGCCAGCTCATCAGAACCGCCGCAGGGTAGTCAAGAGACCCAGTACTTC

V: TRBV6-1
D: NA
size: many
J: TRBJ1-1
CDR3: CASTLERSRGEAFF
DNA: TGTGCCAGCACTCTAGAGCGGTCCCGAGGTGAAGCTTTCTTT

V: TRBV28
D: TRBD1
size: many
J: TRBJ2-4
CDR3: CASSWTGRSDIQYF
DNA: TGTGCCAGCTCCTGGACAGGGCGCAGTGACATTCAGTACTTC

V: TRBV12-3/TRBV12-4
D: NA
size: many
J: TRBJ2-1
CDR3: CAPQLILRLEQFF
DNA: TGCGCCCCGCAACTTATCCTACGCCTTGAGCAGTTCTTC

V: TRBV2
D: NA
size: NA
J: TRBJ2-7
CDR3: CASSEAWAKQYF
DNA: TGTGCCAGCAGTGAAGCGTGGGCAAAGCAGTACTTC

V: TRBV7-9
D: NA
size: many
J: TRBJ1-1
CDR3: CASSSVGGENTEAFF
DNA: TGTGCCAGCAGCTCCGTGGGAGGGGAGAACACTGAAGCTTTCTTT

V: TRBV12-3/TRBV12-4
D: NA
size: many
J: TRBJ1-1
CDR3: CASSSGEVNTEAFF
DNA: TGTGCCAGCAGTTCTGGAGAGGTGAACACTGAAGCTTTCTTT

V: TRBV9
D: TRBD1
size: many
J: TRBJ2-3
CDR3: CASSLSGQGSADTQYF
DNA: TGTGCCAGCAGCTTATCGGGACAGGGGAGCGCAGATACGCAGTATTTT

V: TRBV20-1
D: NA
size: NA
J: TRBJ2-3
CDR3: CSASQTDTDTQYF
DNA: TGCAGTGCTAGCCAGACCGACACAGATACGCAGTATTTT

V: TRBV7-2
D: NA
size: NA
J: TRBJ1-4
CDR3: CASSLLTTRGEKLFF
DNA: TGTGCCAGCAGCTTACTTACCACTCGGGGCGAAAAACTGTTTTTT

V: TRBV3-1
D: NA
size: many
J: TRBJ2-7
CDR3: CASSQDLTSEQYF
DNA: TGTGCCAGCAGCCAAGATTTGACTAGCGAGCAGTACTTC

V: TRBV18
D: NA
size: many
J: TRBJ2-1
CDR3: CASSPGQAPNEQFF
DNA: TGTGCCAGCTCACCGGGGCAGGCCCCCAATGAGCAGTTCTTC

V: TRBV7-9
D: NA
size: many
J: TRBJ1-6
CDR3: CASSLGLTDNSPLHF
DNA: TGTGCCAGCAGCTTAGGTCTCACAGATAATTCACCCCTCCACTTT

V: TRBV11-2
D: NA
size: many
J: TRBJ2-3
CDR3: CASSLGTGLRDTQYF
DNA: TGTGCCAGCAGCTTAGGGACCGGACTCAGGGATACGCAGTATTTT

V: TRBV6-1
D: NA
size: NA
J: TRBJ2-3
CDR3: CATEGQNTDTQYF
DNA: TGTGCCACCGAGGGCCAGAACACAGATACGCAGTATTTT

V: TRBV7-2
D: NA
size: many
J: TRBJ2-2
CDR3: CASSPAGGVITGELFF
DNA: TGTGCCAGCAGCCCGGCCGGGGGCGTGATTACCGGGGAGCTGTTTTTT

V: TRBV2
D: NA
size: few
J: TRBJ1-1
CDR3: CASIQQGRGTEAFF
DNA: TGTGCCAGCATCCAGCAGGGTAGAGGTACTGAAGCTTTCTTT

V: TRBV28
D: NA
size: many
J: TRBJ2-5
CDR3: CASSLSQAFGETQYF
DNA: TGTGCCAGCAGTTTATCACAGGCATTCGGGGAGACCCAGTACTTC

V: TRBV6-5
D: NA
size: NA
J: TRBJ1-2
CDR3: CASSYQPATNYGYTF
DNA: TGTGCCAGCAGTTACCAACCGGCCACCAACTATGGCTACACCTTC

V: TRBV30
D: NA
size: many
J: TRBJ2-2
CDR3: CAWNSGPNTGELFF
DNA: TGTGCCTGGAACTCGGGACCGAACACCGGGGAGCTGTTTTTT

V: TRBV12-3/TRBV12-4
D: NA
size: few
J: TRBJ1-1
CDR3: CASVSWTLAEAFF
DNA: TGTGCCAGTGTCTCGTGGACTCTCGCTGAAGCTTTCTTT

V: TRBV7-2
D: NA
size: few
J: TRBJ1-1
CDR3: CASSLVGGLEAFF
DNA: TGTGCCAGCAGCTTAGTGGGTGGCTTAGAAGCTTTCTTT

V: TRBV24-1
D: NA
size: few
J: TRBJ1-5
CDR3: CATSDRRNQPQHF
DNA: TGTGCCACCAGTGACAGGCGCAATCAGCCCCAGCATTTT

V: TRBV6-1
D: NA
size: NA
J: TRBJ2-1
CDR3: CASSSSREQFF
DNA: TGTGCCAGCAGTTCCTCCCGTGAGCAGTTCTTC

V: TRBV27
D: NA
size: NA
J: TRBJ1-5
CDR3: CASSEVLGGDNQPQHF
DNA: TGTGCCAGCAGTGAAGTTTTGGGGGGGGACAATCAGCCCCAGCATTTT

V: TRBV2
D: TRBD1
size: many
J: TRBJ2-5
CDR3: CASSRQGGTQETQYF
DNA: TGTGCCAGCAGTCGACAGGGGGGTACCCAAGAGACCCAGTACTTC

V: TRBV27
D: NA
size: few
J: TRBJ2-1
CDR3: CASSLIPTAANEQFF
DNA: TGTGCCAGCAGTTTAATCCCCACAGCAGCGAATGAGCAGTTCTTC

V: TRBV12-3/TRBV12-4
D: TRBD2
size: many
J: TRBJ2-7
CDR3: CASSWDLAGGDEQYF
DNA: TGTGCCAGCAGTTGGGACCTAGCGGGAGGGGACGAGCAGTACTTC

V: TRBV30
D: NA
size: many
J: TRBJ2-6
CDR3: CAWSEGGTGANVLTF
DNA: TGTGCCTGGAGTGAAGGTGGCACTGGGGCCAACGTCCTGACTTTC

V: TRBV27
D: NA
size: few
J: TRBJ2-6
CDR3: CASSLGSFGDKFPGANVLTF
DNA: TGTGCCAGCAGTTTAGGTAGTTTCGGGGACAAGTTTCCTGGGGCCAACGTCCTGACTTTC

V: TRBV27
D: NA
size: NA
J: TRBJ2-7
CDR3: CASSRRQSSYEQYF
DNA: TGTGCCAGCAGCCGGCGACAAAGCTCCTACGAGCAGTACTTC

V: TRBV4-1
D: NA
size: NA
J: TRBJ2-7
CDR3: CASSQEDSSYEQYF
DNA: TGCGCCAGCAGCCAAGAAGACAGCTCCTACGAGCAGTACTTC

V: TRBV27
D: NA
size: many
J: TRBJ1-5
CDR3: CASSITAGNQPQHF
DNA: TGTGCCAGCAGCATAACGGCAGGCAATCAGCCCCAGCATTTT

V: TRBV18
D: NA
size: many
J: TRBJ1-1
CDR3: CASSPGRGNTEAFF
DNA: TGTGCCAGCTCACCAGGCAGGGGGAACACTGAAGCTTTCTTT

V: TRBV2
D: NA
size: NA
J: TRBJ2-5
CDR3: CASRRTAQETQYF
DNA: TGTGCCAGCAGAAGGACAGCCCAAGAGACCCAGTACTTC

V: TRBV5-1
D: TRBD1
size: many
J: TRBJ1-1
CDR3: CASSRTRTGGTEAFF
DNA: TGCGCCAGCAGCAGAACGCGGACAGGGGGCACTGAAGCTTTCTTT

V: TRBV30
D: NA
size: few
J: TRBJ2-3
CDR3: CAWSMSTDTQYF
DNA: TGTGCCTGGTCGATGAGCACAGATACGCAGTATTTT

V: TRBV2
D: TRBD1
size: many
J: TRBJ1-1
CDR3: CASSIQGAGNTEAFF
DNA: TGTGCCAGCAGTATCCAGGGGGCCGGGAACACTGAAGCTTTCTTT

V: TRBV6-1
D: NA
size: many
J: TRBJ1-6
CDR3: CASSDGNSPLHF
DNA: TGTGCCAGCAGTGACGGGAATTCACCCCTCCACTTT

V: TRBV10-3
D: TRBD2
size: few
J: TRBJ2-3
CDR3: CAISEGYSGGGGTQYF
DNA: TGTGCCATCAGTGAGGGATATAGCGGGGGTGGGGGTACGCAGTATTTT

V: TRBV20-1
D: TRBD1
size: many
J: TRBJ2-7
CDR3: CSARWDSYEQYF
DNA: TGCAGTGCTAGATGGGACAGCTACGAGCAGTACTTC

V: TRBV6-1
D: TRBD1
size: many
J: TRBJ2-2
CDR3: CASSPGTGYGELFF
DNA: TGTGCCAGCAGTCCCGGGACAGGGTATGGGGAGCTGTTTTTT

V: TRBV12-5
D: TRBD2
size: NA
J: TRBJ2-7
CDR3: CASGLTGTSGEQYF
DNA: TGTGCTAGTGGGTTGACCGGGACTAGCGGCGAGCAGTACTTC

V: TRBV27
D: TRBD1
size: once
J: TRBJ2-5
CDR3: CANRQGVRLYF
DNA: TGTGCCAACAGACAGGGGGTTCGGTTGTACTTC

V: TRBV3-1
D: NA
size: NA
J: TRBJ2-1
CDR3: CASSQYLAVEQFF
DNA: TGTGCCAGCAGCCAATATTTAGCGGTCGAGCAGTTCTTC

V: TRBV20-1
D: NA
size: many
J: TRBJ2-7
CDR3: CSARADDRIWSYEQYF
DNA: TGCAGTGCTAGAGCCGACGATAGGATATGGTCCTACGAGCAGTACTTC

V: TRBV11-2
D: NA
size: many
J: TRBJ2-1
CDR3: CASSAGGGGPSYNEQFF
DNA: TGTGCCAGCAGCGCAGGAGGGGGGGGACCCTCCTACAATGAGCAGTTCTTC

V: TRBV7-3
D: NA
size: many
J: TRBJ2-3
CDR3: CASSQQPSVGTDTQYF
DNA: TGTGCCAGCAGCCAACAACCTAGCGTGGGCACAGATACGCAGTATTTT

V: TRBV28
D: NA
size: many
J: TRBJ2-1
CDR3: CASTTPTSNNEQFF
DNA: TGTGCCAGCACAACACCTACTAGCAACAATGAGCAGTTCTTC